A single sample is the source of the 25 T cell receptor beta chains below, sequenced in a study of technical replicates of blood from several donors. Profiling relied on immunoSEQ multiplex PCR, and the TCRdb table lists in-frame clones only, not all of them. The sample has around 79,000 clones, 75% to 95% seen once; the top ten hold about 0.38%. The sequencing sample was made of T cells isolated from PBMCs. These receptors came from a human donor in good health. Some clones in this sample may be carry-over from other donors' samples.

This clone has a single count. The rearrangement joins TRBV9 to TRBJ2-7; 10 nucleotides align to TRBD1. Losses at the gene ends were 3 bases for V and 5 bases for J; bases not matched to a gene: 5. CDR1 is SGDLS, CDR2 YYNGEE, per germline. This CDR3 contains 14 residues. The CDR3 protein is CASSAGTGADEQYF. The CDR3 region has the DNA TGTGCCAGCAGCGCCGGGACAGGGGCCGACGAGCAGTACTTC.

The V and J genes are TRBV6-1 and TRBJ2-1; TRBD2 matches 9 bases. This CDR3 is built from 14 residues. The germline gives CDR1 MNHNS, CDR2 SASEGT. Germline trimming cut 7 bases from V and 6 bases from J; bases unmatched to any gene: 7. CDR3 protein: CASILAGVSNEQFF. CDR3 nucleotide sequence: TGTGCCAGCATTTTAGCGGGAGTTTCCAATGAGCAGTTCTTC.

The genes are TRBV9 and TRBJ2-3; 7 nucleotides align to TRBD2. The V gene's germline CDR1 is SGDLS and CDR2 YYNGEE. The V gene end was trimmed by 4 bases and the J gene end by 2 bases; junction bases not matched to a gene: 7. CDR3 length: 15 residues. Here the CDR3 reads CASSISSGNTDTQYF. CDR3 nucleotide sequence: TGTGCCAGCAGCATATCTAGCGGCAACACAGATACGCAGTATTTT.

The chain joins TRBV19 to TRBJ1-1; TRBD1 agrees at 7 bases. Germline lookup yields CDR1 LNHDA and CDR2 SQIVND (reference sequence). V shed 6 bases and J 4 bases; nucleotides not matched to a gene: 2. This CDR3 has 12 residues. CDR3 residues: CASRAGGTEAFF. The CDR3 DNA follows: TGTGCCAGTAGAGCAGGGGGCACTGAAGCTTTCTTT.

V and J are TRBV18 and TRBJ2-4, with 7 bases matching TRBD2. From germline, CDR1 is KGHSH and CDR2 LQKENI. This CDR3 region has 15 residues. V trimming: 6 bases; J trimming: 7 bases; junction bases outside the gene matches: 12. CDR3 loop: CASSAGTTNLNIQYF. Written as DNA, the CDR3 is TGTGCCAGCTCTGCCGGGACTACCAACCTCAACATTCAGTACTTC.

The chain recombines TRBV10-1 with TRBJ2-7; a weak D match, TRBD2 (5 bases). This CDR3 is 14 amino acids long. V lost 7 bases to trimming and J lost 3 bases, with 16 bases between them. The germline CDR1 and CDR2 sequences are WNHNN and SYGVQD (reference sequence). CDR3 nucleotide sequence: TGCGCCAGCAAACGACTATTGACGGACTACGAGCAGTACTTC. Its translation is CASKRLLTDYEQYF.

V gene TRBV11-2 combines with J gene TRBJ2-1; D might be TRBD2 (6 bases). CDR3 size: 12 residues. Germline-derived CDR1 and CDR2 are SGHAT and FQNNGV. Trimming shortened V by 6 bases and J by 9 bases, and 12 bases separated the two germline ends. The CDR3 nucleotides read TGTGCCAGCAGTTTTGGGAGGCTTGAGCAGTTCTTC. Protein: CASSFGRLEQFF. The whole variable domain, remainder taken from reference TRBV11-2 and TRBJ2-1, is EAGVAQSPRYKIIEKRQSVAFWCNPISGHATLYWYQQILGQGPKLLIQFQNNGVVDDSQLPKDRFSAERLKGVDSTLKIQPAKLEDSAVYLCASSFGRLEQFFGPGTRLTVL.

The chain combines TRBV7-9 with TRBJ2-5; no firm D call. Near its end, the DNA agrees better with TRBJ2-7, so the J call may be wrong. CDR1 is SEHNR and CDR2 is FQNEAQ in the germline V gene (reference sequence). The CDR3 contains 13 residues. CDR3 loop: CASSLLEDYEQYF. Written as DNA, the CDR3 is TGTGCCAGCAGCTTATTAGAGGACTACGAGCAGTACTTC.

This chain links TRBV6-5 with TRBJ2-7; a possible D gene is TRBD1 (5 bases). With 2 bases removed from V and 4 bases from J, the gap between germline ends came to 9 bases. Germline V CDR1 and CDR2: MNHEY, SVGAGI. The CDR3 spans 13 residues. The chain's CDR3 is CASSYGRAYEQYF. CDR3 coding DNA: TGTGCCAGCAGTTACGGCAGGGCGTACGAGCAGTACTTC.

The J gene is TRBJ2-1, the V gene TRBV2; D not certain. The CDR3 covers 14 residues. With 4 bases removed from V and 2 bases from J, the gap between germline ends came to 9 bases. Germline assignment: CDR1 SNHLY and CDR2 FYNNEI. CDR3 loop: CASSGSGPYNEQFF. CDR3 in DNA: TGTGCCAGCAGTGGGAGTGGCCCCTACAATGAGCAGTTCTTC.

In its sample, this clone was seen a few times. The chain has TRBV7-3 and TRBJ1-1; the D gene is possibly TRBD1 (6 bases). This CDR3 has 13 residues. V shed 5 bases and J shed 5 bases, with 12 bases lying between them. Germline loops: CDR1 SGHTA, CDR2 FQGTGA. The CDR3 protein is CASSHIQGTEAFF. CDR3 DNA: TGTGCCAGCAGCCACATACAGGGAACTGAAGCTTTCTTT.

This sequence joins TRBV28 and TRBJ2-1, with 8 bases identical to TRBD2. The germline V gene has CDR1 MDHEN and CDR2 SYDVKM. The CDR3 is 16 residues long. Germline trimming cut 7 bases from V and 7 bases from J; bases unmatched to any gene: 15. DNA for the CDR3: TGTGCCAGCAATCCAATTTCCGGGACTAGGAGAAATGAGCAGTTCTTC. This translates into CASNPISGTRRNEQFF.

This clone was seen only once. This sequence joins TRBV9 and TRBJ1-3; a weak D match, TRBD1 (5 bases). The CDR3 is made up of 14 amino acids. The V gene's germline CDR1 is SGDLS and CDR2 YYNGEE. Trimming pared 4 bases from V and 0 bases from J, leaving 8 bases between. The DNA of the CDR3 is TGTGCCAGCAGCCGGGGGGACTCTGGAAACACCATATATTTT. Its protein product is CASSRGDSGNTIYF.

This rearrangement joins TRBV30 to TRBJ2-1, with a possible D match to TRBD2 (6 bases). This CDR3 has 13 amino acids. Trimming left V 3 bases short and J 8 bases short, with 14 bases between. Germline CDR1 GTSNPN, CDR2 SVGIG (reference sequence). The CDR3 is CAWSGSPSYEQFF. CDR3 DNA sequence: TGTGCCTGGAGCGGGAGCCCCTCCTATGAGCAGTTCTTC.

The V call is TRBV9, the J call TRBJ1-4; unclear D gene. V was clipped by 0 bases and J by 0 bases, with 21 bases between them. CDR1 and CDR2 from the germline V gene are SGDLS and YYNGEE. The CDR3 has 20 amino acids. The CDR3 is CASSVVGIEEIEATNEKLFF. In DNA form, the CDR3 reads TGTGCCAGCAGCGTAGTAGGAATCGAGGAAATAGAGGCAACTAATGAAAAACTGTTTTTT.

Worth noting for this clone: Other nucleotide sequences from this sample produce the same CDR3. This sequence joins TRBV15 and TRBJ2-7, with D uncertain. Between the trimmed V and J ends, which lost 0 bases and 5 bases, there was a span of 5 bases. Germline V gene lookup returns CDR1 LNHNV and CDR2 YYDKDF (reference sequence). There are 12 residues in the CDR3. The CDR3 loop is CATSRDEDEQYF. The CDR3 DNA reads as TGTGCCACCAGCAGAGATGAGGACGAGCAGTACTTC. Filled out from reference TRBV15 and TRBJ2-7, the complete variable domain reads DAMVIQNPRYQVTQFGKPVTLSCSQTLNHNVMYWYQQKSSQAPKLLFHYYDKDFNNEADTPDNFQSRRPNTSFCFLDIRSPGLGDTAMYLCATSRDEDEQYFGPGTRLTVT.

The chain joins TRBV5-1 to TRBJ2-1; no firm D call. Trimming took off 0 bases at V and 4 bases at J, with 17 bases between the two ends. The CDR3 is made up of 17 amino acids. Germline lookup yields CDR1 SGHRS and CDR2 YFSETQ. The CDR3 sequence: CASSLEVVGPRYNEQFF. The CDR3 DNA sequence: TGCGCCAGCAGCTTGGAGGTTGTGGGCCCACGATACAATGAGCAGTTCTTC.

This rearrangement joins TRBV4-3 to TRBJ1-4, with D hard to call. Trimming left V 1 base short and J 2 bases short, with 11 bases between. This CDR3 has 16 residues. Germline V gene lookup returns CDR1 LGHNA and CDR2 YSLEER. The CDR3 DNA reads TGCGCCAGCAGCCAAGGCGGAGGGAATACTAATGAAAAACTGTTTTTT. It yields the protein CASSQGGGNTNEKLFF.

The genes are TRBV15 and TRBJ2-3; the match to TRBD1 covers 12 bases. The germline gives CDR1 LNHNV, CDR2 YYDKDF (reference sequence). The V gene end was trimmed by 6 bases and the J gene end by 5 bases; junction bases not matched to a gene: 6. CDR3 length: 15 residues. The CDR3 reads CATRAGTGGVDTQYF. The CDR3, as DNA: TGTGCCACCAGGGCCGGGACAGGGGGCGTAGATACGCAGTATTTT.

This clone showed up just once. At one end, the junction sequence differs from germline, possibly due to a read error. CDR3 sequence: CSVEGITYERYF. The CDR3 nucleotides are TGCAGCGTTGAAGGGATTACCTACGAGCGGTACTTC. V gene TRBV29-1 combines with J gene TRBJ2-7; unclear D gene. The CDR3 covers 12 residues. CDR1 and CDR2 (germline): SQVTM, ANQGSEA.

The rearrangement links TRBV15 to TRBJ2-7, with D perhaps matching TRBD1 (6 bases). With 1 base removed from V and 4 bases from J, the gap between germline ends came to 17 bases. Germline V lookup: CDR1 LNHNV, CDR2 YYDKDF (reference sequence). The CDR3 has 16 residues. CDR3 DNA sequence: TGTGCCACCAGCAGAGGACTCGGGACACAAGATTACGAGCAGTACTTC. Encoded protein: CATSRGLGTQDYEQYF.

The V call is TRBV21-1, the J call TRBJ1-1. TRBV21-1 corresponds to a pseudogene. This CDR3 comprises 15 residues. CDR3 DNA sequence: TGTGCCAGCAGCAAAGTTCAGAAGCGGAACACTGAAGCTTTCTTT. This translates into CASSKVQKRNTEAFF.

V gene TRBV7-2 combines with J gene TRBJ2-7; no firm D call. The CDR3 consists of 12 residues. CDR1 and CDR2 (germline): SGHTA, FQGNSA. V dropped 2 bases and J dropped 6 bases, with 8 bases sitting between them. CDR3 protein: CASSLYSSEQYF. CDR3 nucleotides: TGTGCCAGCAGCTTATATTCGAGCGAGCAGTACTTC.

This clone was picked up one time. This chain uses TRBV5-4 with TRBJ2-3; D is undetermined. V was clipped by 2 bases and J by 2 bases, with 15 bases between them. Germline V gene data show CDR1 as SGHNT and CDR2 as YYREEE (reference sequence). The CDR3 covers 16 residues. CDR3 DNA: TGTGCCAGCAGCTTTAACAGCCCTCTTTACACAGATACGCAGTATTTT. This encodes CASSFNSPLYTDTQYF.

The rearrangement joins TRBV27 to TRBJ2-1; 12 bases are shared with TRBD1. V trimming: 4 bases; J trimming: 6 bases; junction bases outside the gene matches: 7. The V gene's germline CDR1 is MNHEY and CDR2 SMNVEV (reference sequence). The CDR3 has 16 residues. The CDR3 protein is CASSSARDRGLNEQFF. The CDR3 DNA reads TGTGCCAGCAGTTCCGCCCGGGACAGGGGGCTCAATGAGCAGTTCTTC.